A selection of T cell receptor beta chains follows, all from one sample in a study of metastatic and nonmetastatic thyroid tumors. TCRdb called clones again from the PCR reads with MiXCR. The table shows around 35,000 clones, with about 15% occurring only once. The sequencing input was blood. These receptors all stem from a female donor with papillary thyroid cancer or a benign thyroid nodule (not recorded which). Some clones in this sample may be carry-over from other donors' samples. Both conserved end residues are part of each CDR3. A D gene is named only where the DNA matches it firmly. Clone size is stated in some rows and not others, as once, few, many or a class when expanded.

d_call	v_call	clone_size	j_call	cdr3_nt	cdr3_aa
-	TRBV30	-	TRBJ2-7	TGTGCCTGGAGTGTACGGCAGGGTTCCTACGAGCAGTACTTC	CAWSVRQGSYEQYF
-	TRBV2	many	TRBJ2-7	TGTGCCAGCAGTGAAGGGACAGCTACGGACTACGAGCAGTACTTC	CASSEGTATDYEQYF
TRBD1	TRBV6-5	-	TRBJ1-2	TGTGCCAGCAGCTACCGGGACAGGGATTCCTATGGATACACCTTC	CASSYRDRDSYGYTF
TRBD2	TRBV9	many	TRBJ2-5	TGTGCCAGCAGCGTTAGCGGGAGGGCCTTAGAGACCCAGTACTTC	CASSVSGRALETQYF
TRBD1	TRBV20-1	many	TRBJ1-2	TGCAGTGCTAGGGGACAGGAGCATGGCTACACCTTC	CSARGQEHGYTF
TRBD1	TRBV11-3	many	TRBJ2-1	TGTGCCAGCAGCTTAGAGGGACAGGGGGCGGATGAGCAGTTCTTC	CASSLEGQGADEQFF
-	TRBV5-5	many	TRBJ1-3	TGTGCCAGCAGCTTCGCGGCAAATGGAAACACCATATATTTT	CASSFAANGNTIYF
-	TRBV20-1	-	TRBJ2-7	TGCAGTGCTCGACAGACAGGAAGCTACGAGCAGTACTTC	CSARQTGSYEQYF
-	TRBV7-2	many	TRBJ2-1	TGTGCCAGCAGCTCACAGGGCAATGAGCAGTTCTTC	CASSSQGNEQFF
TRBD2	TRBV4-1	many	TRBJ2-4	TGCGCCAGCAGCCAAGAAGAGCGGGAGTTGAACATTCAGTACTTC	CASSQEERELNIQYF